These T cell receptor beta chains were read from a single sample in a study of CD4 T cells in relation to SARS-CoV-2 and coronaviruses. No cognate antigen is known for these TCRs. Sequencing used immunoSEQ multiplex PCR; TCRdb keeps in-frame clones, though not all of them. The repertoire has approximately 20,000 clones, over 70% of them found once; the top ten carry around 17%. The sample taken for sequencing was CD4+ T cells from PBMCs, cultured in vitro. The receptor source for this set is a human donor in good health. CDR3s include the opening cysteine and the closing phenylalanine or tryptophan. A D gene is named only where the DNA matches it firmly. The size of a clone is reported for some rows only, either as once, few or many, or as a class for expanded clones.

TRBV27	TRBD1	TRBJ2-7	.	CASSFEYTGGWSREQYF	TGTGCCAGCAGTTTCGAATATACAGGGGGCTGGTCTAGGGAGCAGTACTTC
TRBV5-1	.	TRBJ2-4	.	CASSLDQVAKNIQYF	TGCGCCAGCAGTCTCGACCAAGTAGCCAAAAACATTCAGTACTTC
TRBV3-1/TRBV3-2	.	TRBJ2-2	.	CASSPGGGGTGELFF	TGTGCCAGCAGCCCAGGGGGGGGTGGCACCGGGGAGCTGTTTTTT
TRBV12-3/TRBV12-4	.	TRBJ2-2	.	CASYFLQAGELFF	TGTGCCAGCTACTTCCTTCAGGCCGGGGAGCTGTTTTTT
TRBV19	.	TRBJ1-1	.	CASSKHRDEAFF	TGTGCCAGTAGTAAGCACAGGGATGAAGCTTTCTTT
TRBV5-1	.	TRBJ2-1	.	CASSPGVAFPWNEQFF	TGCGCCAGCAGCCCGGGTGTCGCCTTCCCTTGGAATGAGCAGTTCTTC
TRBV18	.	TRBJ2-7	once	CASSPPVARASEQYF	TGTGCCAGCTCACCCCCCGTGGCGAGGGCCAGCGAGCAGTACTTC
TRBV10-3	.	TRBJ1-3	.	CAISGPDSHSGNTIYF	TGTGCCATCAGTGGGCCGGACAGTCACTCTGGAAACACCATATATTTT
TRBV3-1/TRBV3-2	.	TRBJ1-1	.	CASSQGNTEAFF	TGTGCCAGCAGCCAAGGGAATACTGAAGCTTTCTTT
TRBV28	.	TRBJ1-3	few	CASRGHGLISGNTIYF	TGTGCCAGCAGGGGCCACGGACTGATCTCTGGAAACACCATATATTTT
TRBV15	.	TRBJ2-5	.	CATSNAKLGETQYF	TGTGCCACCAGCAACGCCAAGCTCGGAGAGACCCAGTACTTC
TRBV7-7	TRBD2	TRBJ2-1	.	CASSLGAGGSSYNEQFF	TGTGCCAGCAGCTTAGGGGCGGGAGGGAGCTCCTACAATGAGCAGTTCTTC
TRBV9	.	TRBJ2-3	.	CASSVGAGLINTDTQYF	TGTGCCAGCAGCGTAGGGGCGGGATTAATTAACACAGATACGCAGTATTTT
TRBV18	.	TRBJ1-1	.	CASSQMRWGTSNTEAFF	TGTGCCAGCTCCCAAATGAGGTGGGGTACTTCGAACACTGAAGCTTTCTTT
TRBV28	TRBD1	TRBJ1-5	.	CASSKYRGEGINQPQHF	TGTGCCAGCAGCAAATACAGGGGTGAGGGTATCAATCAGCCCCAGCATTTT
TRBV7-9	.	TRBJ1-5	.	CASSLGTSNQPQHF	TGTGCCAGCAGCTTAGGGACTAGCAATCAGCCCCAGCATTTT
TRBV19	.	TRBJ2-6	.	CASSIDRDGLSGANVLTF	TGTGCCAGTAGTATAGACCGGGACGGACTCTCTGGGGCCAACGTCCTGACTTTC
TRBV6-1	.	TRBJ1-1	once	CASSEMSQGMNTEAFF	TGTGCCAGCAGTGAAATGTCCCAGGGGATGAACACTGAAGCTTTCTTT
TRBV11-2	.	TRBJ2-3	.	CASSQGGSADTQYF	TGTGCCAGCAGCCAAGGGGGTAGCGCAGATACGCAGTATTTT
TRBV6-6	.	TRBJ1-2	.	CASTENYGRGYTF	TGTGCCAGCACCGAAAACTATGGTCGAGGCTACACCTTC
TRBV6-5	.	TRBJ1-1	few	CASRGMNTEAFF	TGTGCCAGCAGGGGGATGAACACTGAAGCTTTCTTT
TRBV5-1	TRBD1	TRBJ2-7	.	CASSFEGQAYEQYF	TGCGCCAGCAGCTTTGAGGGACAGGCCTACGAGCAGTACTTC
TRBV15	.	TRBJ2-1	.	CATSRDSGEQFF	TGTGCCACCAGCAGAGACTCGGGGGAGCAGTTCTTC
TRBV6-4	TRBD2	TRBJ2-5	.	CASSRTSGSGETQYF	TGTGCCAGCAGCAGGACTAGCGGGAGCGGCGAGACCCAGTACTTC
TRBV19	TRBD2	TRBJ2-3	.	CASALAEISDTQYF	TGTGCCAGCGCACTAGCGGAAATTTCAGATACGCAGTATTTT
TRBV2	TRBD2	TRBJ2-7	.	CASSDHGLREVAGGEQYF	TGTGCCAGCAGTGATCACGGACTACGCGAGGTGGCGGGAGGCGAGCAGTACTTC
TRBV20-1	TRBD2	TRBJ2-3	once	CSASNLAGGPPDTQYF	TGCAGTGCTAGTAACCTAGCGGGAGGGCCCCCAGATACGCAGTATTTT
TRBV24-1	.	TRBJ2-1	.	CATSRPTGPRGEQFF	TGTGCCACCAGCAGACCGACCGGGCCCCGGGGTGAGCAGTTCTTC
TRBV12-3/TRBV12-4	.	TRBJ2-7	.	CASGANYEQYF	TGTGCCAGTGGAGCAAACTACGAGCAGTACTTC
TRBV25-1	TRBD2	TRBJ2-1	.	CASSDRSQLAEAYNEQFF	TGTGCCAGCAGTGACCGATCCCAACTAGCGGAGGCCTACAATGAGCAGTTCTTC
TRBV5-1	.	TRBJ1-2	.	CASSLDSVYGYTF	TGCGCCAGCAGCTTAGACTCGGTCTATGGCTACACCTTC
TRBV9	.	TRBJ1-6	.	CASSVGVEKRSPLHF	TGTGCCAGCAGCGTAGGGGTGGAAAAAAGGTCACCCCTCCACTTT
TRBV19	TRBD1	TRBJ1-2	.	CASSGTGQGRSNYGYTF	TGTGCCAGTAGTGGTACGGGACAGGGGAGATCAAACTATGGCTACACCTTC
TRBV12-3/TRBV12-4	.	TRBJ1-2	.	CASSADMDGYTF	TGTGCCAGCAGTGCAGACATGGATGGCTACACCTTC
TRBV7-9	.	TRBJ2-7	.	CASSLGRGDVYEQYF	TGTGCCAGCAGCTTAGGCAGGGGGGACGTCTACGAGCAGTACTTC
TRBV19	.	TRBJ2-2	.	CASSGALNTGELFF	TGTGCCAGTAGTGGCGCTCTGAACACCGGGGAGCTGTTTTTT
TRBV6-6	TRBD1	TRBJ1-2	.	CASSYWDRGVLEGYTF	TGTGCCAGCAGTTACTGGGACAGGGGTGTTTTGGAGGGCTACACCTTC
TRBV10-2	.	TRBJ1-5	.	CASSLGQGQPQHF	TGCGCCAGCAGTTTGGGGCAGGGTCAGCCCCAGCATTTT
TRBV10-1	TRBD2	TRBJ2-3	.	CASNMGGTDTQYF	TGCGCCAGCAATATGGGGGGGACAGATACGCAGTATTTT
TRBV10-3	.	TRBJ2-1	.	CAISTATGKGSYNEQFF	TGTGCCATCAGTACAGCCACAGGGAAGGGGTCCTACAATGAGCAGTTCTTC
TRBV5-6	.	TRBJ2-5	.	CASSLLLAHQETQYF	TGTGCCAGCAGCTTACTGCTAGCCCACCAAGAGACCCAGTACTTC
TRBV5-4	.	TRBJ2-1	few	CASRGRSYNEQFF	TGTGCCAGCAGAGGTAGGTCCTACAATGAGCAGTTCTTC
TRBV7-8	.	TRBJ2-7	.	CASSSYGNEQYF	TGTGCCAGCAGCTCCTACGGGAACGAGCAGTACTTC
TRBV19	.	TRBJ2-5	.	CASSIMGRQETQYF	TGTGCCAGTAGTATTATGGGGCGGCAAGAGACCCAGTACTTC
TRBV18	.	TRBJ1-1	.	CASSPVEEAEAFF	TGTGCCAGCTCACCCGTGGAGGAGGCTGAAGCTTTCTTT
TRBV3-1/TRBV3-2	TRBD2	TRBJ2-7	.	CASSQDYGRVAGVRYEQYF	TGTGCCAGCAGCCAAGATTATGGTCGAGTAGCGGGAGTACGATACGAGCAGTACTTC
TRBV18	TRBD1	TRBJ2-3	.	CASSLIGKTGGYTDTQYF	TGTGCCAGCTCACTTATCGGGAAAACAGGGGGATACACAGATACGCAGTATTTT
TRBV18	TRBD1	TRBJ2-7	once	CASSPRTGDYEQYF	TGTGCCAGCTCACCTCGGACAGGGGACTACGAGCAGTACTTC
TRBV5-8	.	TRBJ1-1	.	CASSHLLNTEAFF	TGTGCCAGCAGCCACTTGCTGAACACTGAAGCTTTCTTT
TRBV5-6	TRBD1	TRBJ1-2	few	CASRWKYRGTNYGYTF	TGTGCCAGCAGATGGAAATACAGGGGAACTAACTATGGCTACACCTTC
TRBV29-1	.	TRBJ2-1	.	CSVARTGSYNEQFF	TGCAGCGTTGCGCGAACAGGGTCTTACAATGAGCAGTTCTTC
TRBV19	.	TRBJ1-1	.	CASSMAQGNTEAFF	TGTGCCAGTAGTATGGCTCAGGGGAACACTGAAGCTTTCTTT
TRBV3-1/TRBV3-2	TRBD2	TRBJ2-7	.	CASSQPGLAGGYEQYF	TGTGCCAGCAGCCAGCCGGGACTAGCGGGCGGCTACGAGCAGTACTTC
TRBV5-1	.	TRBJ2-3	few	CASSLGGIDTQYF	TGCGCCAGCAGCTTGGGAGGGATAGATACGCAGTATTTT
TRBV10-3	.	TRBJ1-6	.	CATRRSTLPSSYNSPLHF	TGTGCCACTCGCCGGAGCACTCTCCCTAGCTCCTATAATTCACCCCTCCACTTT
TRBV6-1	.	TRBJ2-2	few	CASSGGIRLNTGELFF	TGTGCCAGCAGTGGCGGGATTAGACTGAACACCGGGGAGCTGTTTTTT
TRBV7-2	.	TRBJ1-4	once	CASSTFLFPTNEKLFF	TGTGCCAGCAGCACATTCCTCTTCCCAACTAATGAAAAACTGTTTTTT